Sequencing of this T cell receptor beta chain was carried out in a study of a mutant IDH1 vaccine in newly diagnosed glioma. Method: immunoSEQ multiplex PCR; TCRdb's copy keeps in-frame clones and lacks some. The profile shows some 64,000 clones, 75% to 90% of them singletons. The CDR3 has 16 amino acids. Trimming took 6 bases from V and 1 from J, leaving 17 bases between them. Germline CDR1 is SGHAT and CDR2 is FQNNGV. Time point indicated: week 11, during vaccination. Doses of 300 ug of mutant IDH1 20-mer peptide were given with topical imiquimod. On this clone: The antigen is not known.

This sequence joins TRBV11-2 and TRBJ2-3, with D perhaps given as TRBD1 or TRBD2 (5 bases each). This material consisted of PBMCs, taken from a glioma patient whose treatment included an IDH1 peptide vaccine. The receptor was derived from a man aged 45-65 years with glioma. CDR3 residues: CASRSWGRQRTDTQYF. Written as DNA, the CDR3 is TGTGCCAGCAGATCCTGGGGACGGCAACGCACAGATACGCAGTATTTT.